The entry below describes one T cell receptor beta chain. Its antigen is undetermined. This sample is part of a study of T cell responses to AZD1222 COVID-19 vaccine. Study-wide results and caveats: Receipt of two AZD1222 doses was followed by a rise in Spike-specific TCR breadth and depth.

Clones were read by immunoSEQ multiplex PCR, and TCRdb kept only the in-frame ones, dropping some. The sample shows about 100,000 clones, about 89% of them seen only once. Germline CDR1 is DFQATT and CDR2 is SNEGSKA (reference sequence). The V end lost 3 bases, the J end lost 8 bases, and 5 bases lay between the germline ends. The CDR3 extends over 10 amino acids. This rearrangement joins TRBV20-1 to TRBJ2-1; no clear D. Here the sequenced sample was peripheral blood, taken on day 0 of AZD1222 vaccination. The receptor's source is an adult in good health. CDR3 coding DNA: TGCAGTGCTAGGCGAGATGAGCAGTTCTTC. The encoded protein is CSARRDEQFF.